This T cell receptor beta chain was retrieved from a study of blood T cell repertoires in COVID-19. Study details: Collection of acute and convalescent COVID-19 samples took place in the United States, Italy and Spain. PBMCs, B-cell-depleted T cells, or T cells provided the cDNA or gDNA that made up the material.

As originally analysed: Amplification of reference gene primers provided the estimated nucleated cell counts. The table came from immunoSEQ multiplex PCR; TCRdb's copy has only in-frame clones and leaves some out. The V and J calls and clone size are taken from that table; D and trimming were inferred from the DNA. The sample lists around 91,000 clones; 85% were seen once. The CDR3 runs to 16 residues. Germline CDR1 SEHNR, CDR2 FQNEAQ (reference sequence). With 3 bases clipped from V and 0 bases from J, the junction kept 4 bases outside the gene matches. The origin of this receptor is a man older than 75 with acute or convalescent COVID-19. Sequencing was carried out using peripheral blood. The rearrangement joins TRBV7-9 to TRBJ2-3, with 9 nucleotides matching TRBD2. CDR3 sequence: CASSFIAGVSTDTQYF. The CDR3 DNA reads as TGTGCCAGCAGCTTTATAGCGGGAGTTAGCACAGATACGCAGTATTTT. The complete variable domain, with remaining parts taken from reference TRBV7-9 and TRBJ2-3, reads DTGVSQNPRHKITKRGQNVTFRCDPISEHNRLYWYRQTLGQGPEFLTYFQNEAQLEKSRLLSDRFSAERPKGSFSTLEIQRTEQGDSAMYLCASSFIAGVSTDTQYFGPGTRLTVL.